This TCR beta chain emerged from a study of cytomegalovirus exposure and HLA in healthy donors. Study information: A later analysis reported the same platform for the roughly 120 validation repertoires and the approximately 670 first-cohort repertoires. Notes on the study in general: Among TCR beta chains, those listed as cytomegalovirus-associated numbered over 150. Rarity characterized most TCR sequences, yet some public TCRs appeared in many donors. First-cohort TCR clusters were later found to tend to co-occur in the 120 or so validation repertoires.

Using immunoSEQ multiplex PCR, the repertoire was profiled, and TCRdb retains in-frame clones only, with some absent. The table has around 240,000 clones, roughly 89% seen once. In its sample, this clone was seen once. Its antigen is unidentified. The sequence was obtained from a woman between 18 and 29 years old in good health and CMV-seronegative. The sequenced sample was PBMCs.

The CDR3 DNA reads TGTGCCAGCAGCCATAGACAGGGAGAGGGGAGTGGCTACACCTTC. Translation: CASSHRQGEGSGYTF. The V gene is TRBV6-5, the J gene TRBJ1-2; TRBD1 aligns across 7 bases. With V trimmed by 6 bases and J by 7 bases, 14 bases remained unmatched. This CDR3 is 15 amino acids long. Germline CDR1 MNHEY, CDR2 SVGAGI.